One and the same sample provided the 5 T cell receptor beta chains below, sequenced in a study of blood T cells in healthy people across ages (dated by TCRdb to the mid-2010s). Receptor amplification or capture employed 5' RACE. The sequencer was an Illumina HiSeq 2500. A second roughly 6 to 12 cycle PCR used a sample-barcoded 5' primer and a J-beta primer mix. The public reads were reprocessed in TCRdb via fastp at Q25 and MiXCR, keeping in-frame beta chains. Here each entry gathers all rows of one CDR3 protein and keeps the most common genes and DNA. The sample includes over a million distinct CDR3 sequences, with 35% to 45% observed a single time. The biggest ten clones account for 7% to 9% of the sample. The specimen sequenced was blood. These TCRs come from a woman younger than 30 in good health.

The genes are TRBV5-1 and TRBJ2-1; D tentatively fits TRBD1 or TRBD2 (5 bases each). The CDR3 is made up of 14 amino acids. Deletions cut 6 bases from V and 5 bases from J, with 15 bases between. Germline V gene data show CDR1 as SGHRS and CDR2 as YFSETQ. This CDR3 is CASTGPTAHNEQFF. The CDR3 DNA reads TGCGCCAGCACGGGACCAACAGCCCACAATGAGCAGTTCTTC.

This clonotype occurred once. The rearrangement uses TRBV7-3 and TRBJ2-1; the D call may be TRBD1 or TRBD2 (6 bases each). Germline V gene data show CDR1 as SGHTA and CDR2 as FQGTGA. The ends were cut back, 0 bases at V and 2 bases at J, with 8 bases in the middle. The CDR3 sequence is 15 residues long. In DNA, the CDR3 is TGTGCCAGCAGCTTAACGGAGGGGGCCTACAATGAGCAGTTCTTC. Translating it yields CASSLTEGAYNEQFF. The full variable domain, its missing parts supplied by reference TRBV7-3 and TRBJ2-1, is GAGVSQTPSNKVTEKGKYVELRCDPISGHTALYWYRQSLGQGPEFLIYFQGTGAADDSGLPNDRFFAVRPEGSVSTLKIQRTERGDSAVYLCASSLTEGAYNEQFFGPGTRLTVL.

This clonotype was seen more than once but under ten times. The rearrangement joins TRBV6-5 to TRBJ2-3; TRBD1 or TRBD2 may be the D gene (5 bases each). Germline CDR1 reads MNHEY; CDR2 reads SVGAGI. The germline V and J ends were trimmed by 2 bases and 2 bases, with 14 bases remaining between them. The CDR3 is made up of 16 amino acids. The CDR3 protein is CASSYEGTGFTDTQYF. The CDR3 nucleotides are TGTGCCAGCAGTTACGAGGGGACGGGATTCACAGATACGCAGTATTTT.

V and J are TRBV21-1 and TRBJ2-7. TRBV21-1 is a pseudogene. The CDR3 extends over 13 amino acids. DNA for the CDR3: TGTGCCAGCAGCCTCATAAAAGACTACGAGCAGTACTTC. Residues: CASSLIKDYEQYF.

CDR3 in amino acids: CASSHGRASNEQFF. As DNA, the CDR3 is TGTGCCAGCAGTCACGGGCGGGCGAGCAATGAGCAGTTCTTC. The rearrangement links TRBV3-1 to TRBJ2-1, with D possibly TRBD2 on 5 matching bases. V lost 6 bases to trimming and J lost 6 bases, with 15 bases between them. The CDR3 is 14 amino acids. Per the germline V gene, CDR1 is LGHDT and CDR2 is YNNKEL (reference sequence).